Following are 8 T cell receptor beta chains from one sample sequenced in a study of shared clonotypes between healthy human individuals. Repertoires were generated with immunoSEQ multiplex PCR, while TCRdb's copy carries only in-frame clones and drops some. The sample yields some 500,000 clones, around 95% seen once. Sequenced: naive CD4+ T cells sorted from blood. The subset was: CD45RA+ positively selected. These receptors were obtained from a woman in her thirties in good health.

The chain uses TRBV10-2 and TRBJ1-1; no clear D. CDR3 length: 15 residues. In germline, CDR1 is WSHSY, CDR2 SAAADI. Trimming cost V 7 bases and J 5 bases, with 20 bases left between them. For the CDR3, the DNA is TGCGCCAGCATTGGCTCCAGTGCCCTTGATACTGAAGCTTTCTTT. Amino acids: CASIGSSALDTEAFF.

The chain employs TRBV2 and TRBJ1-4, with 7 bases identical to TRBD1. Per germline, CDR1 SNHLY and CDR2 FYNNEI. Losses at the gene ends were 2 bases for V and 3 bases for J; bases not matched to a gene: 3. This CDR3 comprises 15 residues. The CDR3 is CASSETGASNEKLFF. DNA for the CDR3: TGTGCCAGCAGTGAAACAGGGGCCTCTAATGAAAAACTGTTTTTT.

V and J are TRBV19 and TRBJ2-1; 10 bases agree with TRBD2. CDR1 is LNHDA, CDR2 SQIVND, per germline (reference sequence). The ends lost 2 bases at V and 5 bases at J; junction bases unmatched: 12. CDR3 size: 18 residues. The CDR3 region is CASSIKPNLAGVNNEQFF. The CDR3 nucleotides are TGTGCCAGTAGTATAAAACCCAATCTAGCGGGAGTGAACAATGAGCAGTTCTTC.

V is TRBV19 and J is TRBJ1-2; D may be TRBD1 (5 bases). V was trimmed by 0 bases and J by 7 bases, leaving 12 bases between them. Germline V gene data show CDR1 as LNHDA and CDR2 as SQIVND (reference sequence). This CDR3 is 14 amino acids long. The CDR3 coding sequence is TGTGCCAGTAGTATAGAGTTCAGGGCGGCTGGCTACACCTTC. Residues: CASSIEFRAAGYTF.

V usage is TRBV28 and J usage is TRBJ2-3, with TRBD2 matching over 9 bases. There are 14 residues in the CDR3. The germline CDR1 and CDR2 sequences are MDHEN and SYDVKM. V trimming: 5 bases; J trimming: 6 bases; junction bases outside the gene matches: 6. The DNA of the CDR3 is TGTGCCAGCAGTGGGGGGCTAGCGGGGGATACGCAGTATTTT. This codes for CASSGGLAGDTQYF.

This clone was found once. V is TRBV7-9 and J is TRBJ2-3, with TRBD2 identical over 12 bases. Per germline, CDR1 SEHNR and CDR2 FQNEAQ (reference sequence). This CDR3 comprises 15 residues. Unmatched junction bases numbered 6, after V lost 5 bases and J lost 6 bases. The CDR3 spells CASSASGRARDTQYF. As DNA, the CDR3 is TGTGCCAGCAGCGCTAGCGGGAGGGCGCGGGATACGCAGTATTTT. The full variable domain, rest sourced from reference TRBV7-9 and TRBJ2-3, is DTGVSQNPRHKITKRGQNVTFRCDPISEHNRLYWYRQTLGQGPEFLTYFQNEAQLEKSRLLSDRFSAERPKGSFSTLEIQRTEQGDSAMYLCASSASGRARDTQYFGPGTRLTVL.

The chain joins TRBV5-1 to TRBJ2-2, with 9 bases fitting TRBD1. Germline loops: CDR1 SGHRS, CDR2 YFSETQ. The V segment lost 2 bases and the J segment 0 bases; nucleotides outside the gene matches: 2. The CDR3 spans 16 residues. The CDR3 reads CASSFGDRANTGELFF. The CDR3 nucleotides read TGCGCCAGCAGCTTCGGGGACAGGGCGAACACCGGGGAGCTGTTTTTT.

The genes are TRBV18 and TRBJ2-3; D call uncertain. Per germline, CDR1 KGHSH and CDR2 LQKENI. The CDR3 spans 14 residues. Trimming stripped 0 bases from V and 2 bases from J, with 6 bases between. The CDR3 loop is CASSPPTITDTQYF. DNA for the CDR3: TGTGCCAGCTCACCACCCACTATCACAGATACGCAGTATTTT.